A single sample gave rise to the 8 T cell receptor beta chains below, sequenced in a study of blood T cell repertoires in COVID-19. The data were produced by immunoSEQ multiplex PCR, yet TCRdb's version contains in-frame clones alone and is incomplete. Among around 200,000 clones listed, 80% to 85% were seen once. The specimen was peripheral blood. The receptors derive from a woman aged 40-49 years with COVID-19, enrolled during active disease.

J is TRBJ2-3 and V is TRBV6-2 or TRBV6-3; weak D call: TRBD2 (6 bases). The CDR3 consists of 17 residues. V gave up 4 bases and J gave up 0 bases, with 17 bases separating them. The germline V gene encodes CDR1 MNHEY and CDR2 SVGEGT. CDR3 bases: TGTGCCAGCAGTTCTCGGCGAGGCGGGAAGAGCACAGATACGCAGTATTTT. Its translation is CASSSRRGGKSTDTQYF.

This clone was seen a single time. The same CDR3 also results from other DNA sequences found in this sample. The CDR3: CASSVEGQGAYEQYF. The CDR3 DNA follows: TGTGCCAGCAGCGTGGAGGGACAGGGGGCCTACGAGCAGTACTTC. The V and J genes are TRBV9 and TRBJ2-7; 11 nucleotides line up with TRBD1. This CDR3 is 15 amino acids long. With V trimmed by 2 bases and J by 2 bases, 3 bases remained unmatched. Germline-derived CDR1 and CDR2 are SGDLS and YYNGEE.

The V gene is TRBV15, the J gene TRBJ1-4; the match to TRBD1 covers 10 bases. V shed 3 bases and J 6 bases; nucleotides not matched to a gene: 4. The CDR3 contains 15 residues. Germline values: CDR1 LNHNV, CDR2 YYDKDF (reference sequence). The CDR3 sequence: CATSRVGTGDEKLFF. CDR3 DNA sequence: TGTGCCACCAGCAGGGTCGGGACAGGGGATGAAAAACTGTTTTTT.

The chain recombines TRBV19 with TRBJ2-2; tentatively, D is TRBD1 (5 bases). Germline CDR1 reads LNHDA; CDR2 reads SQIVND (reference sequence). The CDR3 is 15 amino acids. Trimming left V 5 bases short and J 4 bases short, with 14 bases between. CDR3 amino acids: CASSPQGLPTGELFF. CDR3 coding DNA: TGTGCCAGTAGTCCTCAGGGTCTTCCCACCGGGGAGCTGTTTTTT.

This chain uses TRBV19 with TRBJ1-5; 7 nucleotides line up with TRBD1. The CDR3 covers 14 residues. The germline V gene encodes CDR1 LNHDA and CDR2 SQIVND (reference sequence). V trimming: 4 bases; J trimming: 2 bases; junction bases outside the gene matches: 2. This CDR3 reads CASSSQGGNQPQHF. The CDR3 DNA is TGTGCCAGTAGTAGTCAGGGGGGCAATCAGCCCCAGCATTTT.

The rearrangement uses TRBV18 and TRBJ1-5; a possible D gene is TRBD1 (6 bases). The CDR3 consists of 15 residues. V lost 5 bases, J lost 3 bases, and 14 bases lay in between. Germline V CDR1 and CDR2: KGHSH, LQKENI. The CDR3 bases are TGTGCCAGCTCAACCTCGACAGGAGCCAATCAGCCCCAGCATTTT. Its protein product is CASSTSTGANQPQHF.

The chain combines TRBV19 with TRBJ2-7; 9 positions agree with TRBD2. This CDR3 contains 16 residues. CDR1 is LNHDA, CDR2 SQIVND, per germline (reference sequence). J gave up 0 bases and V 3 bases, and 6 bases lay outside the gene matches. The CDR3 spells CASSIATSGTSYEQYF. For the CDR3, the DNA is TGTGCCAGTAGTATTGCGACTAGCGGAACCTCCTACGAGCAGTACTTC.

A remark on this clone: An end of the junction differs from the germline gene, which may be a read error. The chain uses TRBV15 and TRBJ1-1, with D unresolved. Germline CDR1 LNHNV, CDR2 YYDKDF (reference sequence). This CDR3 has 11 residues. The CDR3 DNA reads TGTGCCACCAGCAGAGATCAGGCACAATCATTT. Protein product: CATSRDQAQSF. Using reference TRBV15 and TRBJ1-1 for the parts outside the CDR3, the full variable domain is DAMVIQNPRYQVTQFGKPVTLSCSQTLNHNVMYWYQQKSSQAPKLLFHYYDKDFNNEADTPDNFQSRRPNTSFCFLDIRSPGLGDTAMYLCATSRDQAQSFGQGTRLTVV.